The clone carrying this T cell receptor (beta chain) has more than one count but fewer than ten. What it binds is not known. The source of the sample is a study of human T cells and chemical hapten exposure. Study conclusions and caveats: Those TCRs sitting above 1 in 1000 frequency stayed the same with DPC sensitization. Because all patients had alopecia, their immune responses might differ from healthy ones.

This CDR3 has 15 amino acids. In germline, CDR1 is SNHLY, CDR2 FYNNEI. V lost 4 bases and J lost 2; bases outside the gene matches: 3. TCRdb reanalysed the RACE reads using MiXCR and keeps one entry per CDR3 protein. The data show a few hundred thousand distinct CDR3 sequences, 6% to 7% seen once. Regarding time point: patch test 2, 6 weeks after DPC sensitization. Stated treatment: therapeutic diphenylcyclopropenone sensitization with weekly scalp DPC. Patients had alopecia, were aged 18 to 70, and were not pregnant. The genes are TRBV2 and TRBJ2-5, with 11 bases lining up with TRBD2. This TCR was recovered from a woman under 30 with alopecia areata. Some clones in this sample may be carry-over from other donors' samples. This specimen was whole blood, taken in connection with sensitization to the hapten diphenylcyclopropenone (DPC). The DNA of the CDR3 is TGTGCCAGCAGTGGGGCTAGCGGGGGGCAAGAGACCCAGTACTTC. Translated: CASSGASGGQETQYF.